A single count supports the clone carrying this TCR beta chain. Method: immunoSEQ multiplex PCR; TCRdb's copy keeps in-frame clones and lacks some. Of around 71,000 clones listed, about 88% were seen once; the top ten hold about 1.1%. This sample stems from a study of OX40 agonist ivuxolimab in advanced cancers. The source material was CD4+ or CD8+ T cells sorted from blood, sampled in a trial of the OX40 agonist ivuxolimab. The source of this sequence is an adult with an advanced solid tumor such as melanoma, head and neck, liver or kidney cancer.

The CDR3 sequence is CASSVQGLAGDNEQFF. The CDR3 DNA reads TGTGCCAGCAGCGTTCAAGGACTAGCGGGTGATAATGAGCAGTTCTTC. The V gene is TRBV9, the J gene TRBJ2-1; 11 bases match TRBD2. CDR1 is SGDLS, CDR2 YYNGEE, per germline. J gave up 7 bases and V 2 bases, and 8 bases lay outside the gene matches. This CDR3 is 16 amino acids long.